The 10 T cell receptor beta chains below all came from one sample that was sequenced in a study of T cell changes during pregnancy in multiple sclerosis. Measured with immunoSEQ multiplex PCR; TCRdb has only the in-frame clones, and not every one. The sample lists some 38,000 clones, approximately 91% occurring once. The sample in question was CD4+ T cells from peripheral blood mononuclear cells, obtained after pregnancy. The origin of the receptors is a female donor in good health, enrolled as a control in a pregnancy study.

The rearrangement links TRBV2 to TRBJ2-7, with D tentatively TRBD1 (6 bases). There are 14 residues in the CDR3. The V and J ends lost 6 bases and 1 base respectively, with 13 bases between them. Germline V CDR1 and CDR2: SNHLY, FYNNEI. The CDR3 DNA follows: TGTGCCAGCAGGGAGGAACAGGGTTCCTACGAGCAGTACTTC. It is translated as CASREEQGSYEQYF.

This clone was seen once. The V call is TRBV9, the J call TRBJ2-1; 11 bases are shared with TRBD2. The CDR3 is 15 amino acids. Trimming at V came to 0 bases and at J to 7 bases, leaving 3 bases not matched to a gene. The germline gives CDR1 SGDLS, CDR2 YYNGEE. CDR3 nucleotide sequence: TGTGCCAGCAGCGTAGGTCTAGCGGGAGGTAATGAGCAGTTCTTC. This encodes CASSVGLAGGNEQFF. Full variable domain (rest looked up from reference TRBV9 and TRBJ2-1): DSGVTQTPKHLITATGQRVTLRCSPRSGDLSVYWYQQSLDQGLQFLIQYYNGEERAKGNILERFSAQQFPDLHSELNLSSLELGDSALYFCASSVGLAGGNEQFFGPGTRLTVL.

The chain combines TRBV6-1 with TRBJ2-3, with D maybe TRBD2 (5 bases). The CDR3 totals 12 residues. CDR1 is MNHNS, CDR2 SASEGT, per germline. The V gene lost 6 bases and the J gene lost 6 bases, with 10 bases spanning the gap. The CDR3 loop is CASRSSGDTQYF. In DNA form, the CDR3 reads TGTGCCAGCAGGAGTTCGGGGGATACGCAGTATTTT.

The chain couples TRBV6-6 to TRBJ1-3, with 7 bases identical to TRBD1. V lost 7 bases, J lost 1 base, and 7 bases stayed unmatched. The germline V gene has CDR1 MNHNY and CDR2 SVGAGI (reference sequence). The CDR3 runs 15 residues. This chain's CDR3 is CASKSQGQSGNTIYF. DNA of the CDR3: TGTGCCAGCAAATCACAGGGGCAATCTGGAAACACCATATATTTT.

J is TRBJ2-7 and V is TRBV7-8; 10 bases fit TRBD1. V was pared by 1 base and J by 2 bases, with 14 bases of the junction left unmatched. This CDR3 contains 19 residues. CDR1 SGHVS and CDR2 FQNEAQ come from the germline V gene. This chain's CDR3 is CASSLGRNIGQGETYEQYF. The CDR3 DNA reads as TGTGCCAGCAGCTTAGGTAGAAATATAGGACAGGGGGAAACCTACGAGCAGTACTTC.

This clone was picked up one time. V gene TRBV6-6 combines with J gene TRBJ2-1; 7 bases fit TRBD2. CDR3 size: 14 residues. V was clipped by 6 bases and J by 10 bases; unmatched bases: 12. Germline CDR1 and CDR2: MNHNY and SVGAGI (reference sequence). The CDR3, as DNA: TGTGCCAGCAGCTTGGGGGGGGTTGTTCGAGAGCAGTTCTTC. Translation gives CASSLGGVVREQFF.

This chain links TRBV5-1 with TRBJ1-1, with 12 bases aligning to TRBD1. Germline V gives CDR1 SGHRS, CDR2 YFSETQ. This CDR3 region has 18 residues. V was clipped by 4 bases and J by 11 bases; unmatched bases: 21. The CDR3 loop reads CASSGTPGQGAQVKAAFF. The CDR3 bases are TGCGCCAGCAGCGGGACGCCGGGACAGGGGGCCCAGGTGAAAGCGGCTTTCTTT.

The CDR3 DNA reads TGTGCCAGCAGCGTCGGCACAGGGGGCCTGAACACTGAAGCTTTCTTT. It specifies CASSVGTGGLNTEAFF. The chain couples TRBV9 to TRBJ1-1, with TRBD1 matching over 9 bases. The J segment lost 0 bases and the V segment lost 2 bases, leaving 5 bases of the junction unmatched. The CDR3 has 16 amino acids. Germline-derived CDR1 and CDR2 are SGDLS and YYNGEE. Looking up the rest from reference TRBV9 and TRBJ1-1 gives the full variable domain: DSGVTQTPKHLITATGQRVTLRCSPRSGDLSVYWYQQSLDQGLQFLIQYYNGEERAKGNILERFSAQQFPDLHSELNLSSLELGDSALYFCASSVGTGGLNTEAFFGQGTRLTVV.

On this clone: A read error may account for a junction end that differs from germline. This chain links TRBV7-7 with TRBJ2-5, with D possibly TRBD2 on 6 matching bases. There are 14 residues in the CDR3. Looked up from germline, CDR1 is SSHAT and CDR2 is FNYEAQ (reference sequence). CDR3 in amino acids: CASSSSRGQETQYF. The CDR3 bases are TGTGCTAGCAGCTCATCCCGGGGGCAAGAGACCCAGTACTTC.

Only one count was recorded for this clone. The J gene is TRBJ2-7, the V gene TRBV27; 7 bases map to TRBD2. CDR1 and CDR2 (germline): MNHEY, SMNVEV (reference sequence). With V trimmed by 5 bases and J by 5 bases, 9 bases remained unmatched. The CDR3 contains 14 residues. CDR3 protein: CASSLSGALNEQYF. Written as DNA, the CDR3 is TGTGCCAGCAGTCTAAGCGGGGCCCTGAACGAGCAGTACTTC.